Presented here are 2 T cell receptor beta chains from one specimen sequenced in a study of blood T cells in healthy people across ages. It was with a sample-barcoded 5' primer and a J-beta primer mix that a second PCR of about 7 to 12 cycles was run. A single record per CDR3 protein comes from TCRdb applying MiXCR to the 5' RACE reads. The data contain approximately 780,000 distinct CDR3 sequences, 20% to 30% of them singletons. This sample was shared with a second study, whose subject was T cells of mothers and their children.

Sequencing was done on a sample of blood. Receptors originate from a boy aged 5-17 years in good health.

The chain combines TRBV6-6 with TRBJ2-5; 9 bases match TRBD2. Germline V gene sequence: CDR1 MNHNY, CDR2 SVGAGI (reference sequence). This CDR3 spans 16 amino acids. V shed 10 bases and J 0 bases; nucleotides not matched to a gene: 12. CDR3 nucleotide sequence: TGTGCCACCCGGGGTAGCGGGGGCCGTTACCAAGAGACCCAGTACTTC. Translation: CATRGSGGRYQETQYF.

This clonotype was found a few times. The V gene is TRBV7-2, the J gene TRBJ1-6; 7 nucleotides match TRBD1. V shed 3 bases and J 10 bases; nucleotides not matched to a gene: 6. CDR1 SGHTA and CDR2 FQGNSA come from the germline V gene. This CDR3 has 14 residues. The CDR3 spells CASSFRDRGSPLHF. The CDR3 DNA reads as TGTGCCAGCAGCTTCCGGGACAGAGGCTCACCCCTCCACTTT.